The clone carrying this TCR beta chain was counted ten times or more. The source of the sample is a study of metastatic and nonmetastatic thyroid tumors. Germline V lookup: CDR1 SNHLY, CDR2 FYNNEI. Trimming left V 6 bases short and J 5 bases short, with 19 bases between. CDR3 length equals 15 residues. TCRdb re-called clones from the PCR reads using MiXCR. The sample consists of about 70,000 clones, roughly 18% of them appearing once. Ahead of thyroid surgery, no patient had received treatment of any kind. Sequencing was done on a sample of blood. This TCR came from a female donor with papillary thyroid cancer or a benign thyroid nodule (not recorded which). Some clones in this sample may be carry-over from other donors' samples. The V and J genes are TRBV2 and TRBJ1-1; possibly TRBD1 for D (6 bases). CDR3 in amino acids: CASSVRGGGETEAFF. The CDR3 DNA is TGTGCCAGCAGCGTTCGAGGGGGTGGTGAGACTGAAGCTTTCTTT.